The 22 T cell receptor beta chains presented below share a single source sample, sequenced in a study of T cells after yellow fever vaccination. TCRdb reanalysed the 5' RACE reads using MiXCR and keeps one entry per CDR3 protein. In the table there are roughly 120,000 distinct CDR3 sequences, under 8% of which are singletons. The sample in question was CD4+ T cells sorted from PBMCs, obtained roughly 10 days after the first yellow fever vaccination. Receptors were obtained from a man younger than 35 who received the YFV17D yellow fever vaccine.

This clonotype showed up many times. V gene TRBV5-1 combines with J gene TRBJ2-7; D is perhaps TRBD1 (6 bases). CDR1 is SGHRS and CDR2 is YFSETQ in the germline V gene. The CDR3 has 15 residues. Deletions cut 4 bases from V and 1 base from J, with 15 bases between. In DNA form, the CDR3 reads TGCGCCAGCAGCCGAGCGGAGGACAGTTCCTACGAGCAGTACTTC. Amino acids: CASSRAEDSSYEQYF.

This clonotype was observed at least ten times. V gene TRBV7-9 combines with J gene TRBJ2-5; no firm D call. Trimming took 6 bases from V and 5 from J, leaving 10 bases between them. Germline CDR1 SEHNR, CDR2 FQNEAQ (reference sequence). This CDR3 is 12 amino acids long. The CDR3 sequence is CASSQSRETQYF. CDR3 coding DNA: TGTGCCAGCAGTCAAAGTCGGGAGACCCAGTACTTC.

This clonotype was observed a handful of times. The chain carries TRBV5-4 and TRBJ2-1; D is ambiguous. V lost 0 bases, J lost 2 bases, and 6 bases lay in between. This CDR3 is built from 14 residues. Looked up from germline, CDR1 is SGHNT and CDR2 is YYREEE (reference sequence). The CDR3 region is CASSLENPYNEQFF. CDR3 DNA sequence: TGTGCCAGCAGCTTGGAGAACCCCTACAATGAGCAGTTCTTC.

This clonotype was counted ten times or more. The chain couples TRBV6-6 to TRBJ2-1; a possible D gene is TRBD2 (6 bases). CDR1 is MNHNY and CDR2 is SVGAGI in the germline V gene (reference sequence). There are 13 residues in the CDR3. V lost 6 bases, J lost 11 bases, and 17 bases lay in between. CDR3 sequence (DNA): TGTGCCAGCAGACCTACCGGGAGCAGTCAGCAGTTCTTC. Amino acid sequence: CASRPTGSSQQFF.

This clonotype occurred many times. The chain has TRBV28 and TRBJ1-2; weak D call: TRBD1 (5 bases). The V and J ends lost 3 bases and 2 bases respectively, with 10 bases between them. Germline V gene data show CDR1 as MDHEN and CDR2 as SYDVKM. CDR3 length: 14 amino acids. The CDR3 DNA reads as TGTGCCAGCAGTTTGTCGGGACGGAACTATGGCTACACCTTC. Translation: CASSLSGRNYGYTF.

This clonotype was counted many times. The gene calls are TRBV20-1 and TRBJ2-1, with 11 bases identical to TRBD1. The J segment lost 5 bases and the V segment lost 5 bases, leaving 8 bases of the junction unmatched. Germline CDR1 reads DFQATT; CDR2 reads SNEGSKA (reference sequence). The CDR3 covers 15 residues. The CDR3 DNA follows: TGCAGTGCTCCACTCCGGGACAGGGGGAACAATGAGCAGTTCTTC. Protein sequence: CSAPLRDRGNNEQFF.

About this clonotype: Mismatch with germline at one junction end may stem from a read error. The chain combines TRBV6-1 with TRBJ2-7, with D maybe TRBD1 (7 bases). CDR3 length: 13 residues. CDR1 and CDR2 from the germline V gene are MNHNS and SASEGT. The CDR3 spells CASSQRQGREQNF. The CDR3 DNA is TGTGCCAGCAGCCAACGACAGGGCCGGGAGCAGAACTTC.

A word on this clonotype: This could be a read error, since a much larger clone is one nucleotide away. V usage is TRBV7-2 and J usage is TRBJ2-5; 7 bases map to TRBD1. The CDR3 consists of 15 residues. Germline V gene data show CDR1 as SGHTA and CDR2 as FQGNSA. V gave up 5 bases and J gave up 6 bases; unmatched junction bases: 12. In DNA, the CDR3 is TGTGCCAGCAGCAGACGACAGGGTGGGCAAAAGACCCAGTACTTC. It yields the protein CASSRRQGGQKTQYF.

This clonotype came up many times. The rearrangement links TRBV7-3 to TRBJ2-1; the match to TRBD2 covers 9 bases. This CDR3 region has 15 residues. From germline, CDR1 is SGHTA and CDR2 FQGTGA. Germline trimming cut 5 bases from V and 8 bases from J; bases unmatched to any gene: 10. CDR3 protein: CASSPQASGAHEQFF. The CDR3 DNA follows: TGTGCCAGCAGCCCCCAGGCTAGCGGGGCCCATGAGCAGTTCTTC.

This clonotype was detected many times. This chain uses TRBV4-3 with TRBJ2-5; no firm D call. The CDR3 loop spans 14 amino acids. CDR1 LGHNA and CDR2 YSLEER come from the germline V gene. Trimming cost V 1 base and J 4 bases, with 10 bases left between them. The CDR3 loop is CASSQGVDRETQYF. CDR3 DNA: TGCGCCAGCAGCCAAGGGGTAGATCGAGAGACCCAGTACTTC.

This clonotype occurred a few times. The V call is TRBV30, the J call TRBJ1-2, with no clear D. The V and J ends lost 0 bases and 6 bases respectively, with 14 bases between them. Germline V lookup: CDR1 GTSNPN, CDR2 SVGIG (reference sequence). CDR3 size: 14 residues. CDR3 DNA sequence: TGTGCCTGGAGTGTGGGGAGCTTCCCCCATGGCTACACCTTC. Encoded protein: CAWSVGSFPHGYTF. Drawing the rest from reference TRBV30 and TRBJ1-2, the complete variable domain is SQTIHQWPATLVQPVGSPLSLECTVEGTSNPNLYWYRQAAGRGLQLLFYSVGIGQISSEVPQNLSASRPQDRQFILSSKKLLLSDSGFYLCAWSVGSFPHGYTFGSGTRLTVV.

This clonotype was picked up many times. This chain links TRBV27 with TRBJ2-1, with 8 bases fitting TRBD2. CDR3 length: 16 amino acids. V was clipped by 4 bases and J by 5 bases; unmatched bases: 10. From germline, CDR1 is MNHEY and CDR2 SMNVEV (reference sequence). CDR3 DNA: TGTGCCAGCAGTTCCGACCCGGGACTAGTTAACAATGAGCAGTTCTTC. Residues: CASSSDPGLVNNEQFF.

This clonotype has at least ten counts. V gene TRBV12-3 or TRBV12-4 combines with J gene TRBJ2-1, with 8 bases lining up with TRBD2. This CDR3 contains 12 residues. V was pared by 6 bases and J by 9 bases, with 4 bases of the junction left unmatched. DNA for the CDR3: TGTGCCAGCAGCCCAGGGACTAGTGAGCAGTTCTTC. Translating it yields CASSPGTSEQFF.

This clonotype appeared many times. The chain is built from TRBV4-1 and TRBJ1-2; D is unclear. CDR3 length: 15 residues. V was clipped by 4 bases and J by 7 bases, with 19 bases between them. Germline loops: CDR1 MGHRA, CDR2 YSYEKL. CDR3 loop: CASSRPGEGLFGYTF. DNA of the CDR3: TGCGCCAGCAGCCGCCCGGGAGAGGGTCTCTTTGGCTACACCTTC.

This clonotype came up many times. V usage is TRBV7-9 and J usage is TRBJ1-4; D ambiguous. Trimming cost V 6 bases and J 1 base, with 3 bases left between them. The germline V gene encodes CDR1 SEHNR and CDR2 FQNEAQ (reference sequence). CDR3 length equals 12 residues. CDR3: CASRQTNEKLFF. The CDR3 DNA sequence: TGTGCCAGCAGGCAAACTAATGAAAAACTGTTTTTT.

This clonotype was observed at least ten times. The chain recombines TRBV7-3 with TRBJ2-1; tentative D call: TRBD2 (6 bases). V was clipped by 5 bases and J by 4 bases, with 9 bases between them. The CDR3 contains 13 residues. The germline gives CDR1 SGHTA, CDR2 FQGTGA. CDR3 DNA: TGTGCCAGCAGCCAGGACTATTACAATGAGCAGTTCTTC. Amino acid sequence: CASSQDYYNEQFF.

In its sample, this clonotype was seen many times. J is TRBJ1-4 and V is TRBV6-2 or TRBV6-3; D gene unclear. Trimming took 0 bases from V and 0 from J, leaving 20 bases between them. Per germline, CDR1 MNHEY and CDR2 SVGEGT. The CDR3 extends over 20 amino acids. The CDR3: CASSYSIDQRDLATNEKLFF. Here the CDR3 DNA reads TGTGCCAGCAGTTACTCTATCGATCAGCGAGACCTTGCAACTAATGAAAAACTGTTTTTT.

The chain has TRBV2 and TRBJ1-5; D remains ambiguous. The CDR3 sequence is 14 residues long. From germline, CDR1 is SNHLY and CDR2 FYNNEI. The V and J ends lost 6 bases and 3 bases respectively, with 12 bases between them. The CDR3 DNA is TGTGCCAGCAGCCCACAGATTATCAATCAGCCCCAGCATTTT. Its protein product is CASSPQIINQPQHF.

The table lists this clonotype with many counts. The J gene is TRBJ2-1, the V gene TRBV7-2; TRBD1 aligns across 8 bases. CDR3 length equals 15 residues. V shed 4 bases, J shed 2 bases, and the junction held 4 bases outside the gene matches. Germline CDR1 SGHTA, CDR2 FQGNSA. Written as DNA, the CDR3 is TGTGCCAGCAGCTACGACAGGGGCGCCTACAATGAGCAGTTCTTC. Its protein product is CASSYDRGAYNEQFF.

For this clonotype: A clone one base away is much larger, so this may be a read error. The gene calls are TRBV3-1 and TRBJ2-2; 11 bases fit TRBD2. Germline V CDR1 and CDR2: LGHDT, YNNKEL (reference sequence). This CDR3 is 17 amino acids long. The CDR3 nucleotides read TGTGCCTGCAGCCCTCATACTAGCGGGGGCGTCACCGGGGAGCTGTTTTTT. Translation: CACSPHTSGGVTGELFF.

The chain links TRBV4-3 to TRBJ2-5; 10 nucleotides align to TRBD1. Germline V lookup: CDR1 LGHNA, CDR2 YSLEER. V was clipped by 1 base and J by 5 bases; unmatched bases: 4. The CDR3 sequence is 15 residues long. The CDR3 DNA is TGCGCCAGCAGCCAAGCGACAGGGGGCGCGGAGACCCAGTACTTC. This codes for CASSQATGGAETQYF.

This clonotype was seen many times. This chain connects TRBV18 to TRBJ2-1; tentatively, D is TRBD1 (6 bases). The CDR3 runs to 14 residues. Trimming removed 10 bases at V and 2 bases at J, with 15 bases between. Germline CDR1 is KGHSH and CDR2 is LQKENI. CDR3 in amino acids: CATKQGNTYNEQFF. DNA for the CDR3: TGTGCCACCAAACAGGGAAACACCTACAATGAGCAGTTCTTC.